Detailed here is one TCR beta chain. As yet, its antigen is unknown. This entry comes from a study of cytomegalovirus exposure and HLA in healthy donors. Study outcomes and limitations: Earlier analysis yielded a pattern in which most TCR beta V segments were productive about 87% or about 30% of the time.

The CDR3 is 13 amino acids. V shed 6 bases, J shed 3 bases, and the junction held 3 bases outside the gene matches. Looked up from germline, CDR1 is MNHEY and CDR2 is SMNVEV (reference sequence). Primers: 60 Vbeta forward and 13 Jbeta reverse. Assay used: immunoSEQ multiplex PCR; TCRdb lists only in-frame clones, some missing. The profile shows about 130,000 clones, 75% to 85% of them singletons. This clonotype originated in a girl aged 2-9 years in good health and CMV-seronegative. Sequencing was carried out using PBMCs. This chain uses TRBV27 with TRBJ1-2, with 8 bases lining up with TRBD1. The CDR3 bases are TGTGCCAGCAGCATGACAGGGGACTATGGCTACACCTTC. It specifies CASSMTGDYGYTF.